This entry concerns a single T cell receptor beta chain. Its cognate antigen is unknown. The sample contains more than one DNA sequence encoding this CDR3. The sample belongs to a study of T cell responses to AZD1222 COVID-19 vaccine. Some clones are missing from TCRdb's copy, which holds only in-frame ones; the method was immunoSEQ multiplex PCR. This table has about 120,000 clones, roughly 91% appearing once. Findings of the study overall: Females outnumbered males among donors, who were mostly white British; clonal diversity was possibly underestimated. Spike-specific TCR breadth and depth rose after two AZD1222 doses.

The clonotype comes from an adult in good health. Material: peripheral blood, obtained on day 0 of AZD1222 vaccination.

CDR3 in DNA: TGTGCCAGTAGTACCACAGGGGTGGGAACTGAAGCTTTCTTT. It specifies CASSTTGVGTEAFF. V and J are TRBV19 and TRBJ1-1; 7 bases line up with TRBD1. After removal of 4 bases from V and 5 bases from J, the junction contained 7 bases not matched to a gene. CDR1 and CDR2 from the germline V gene are LNHDA and SQIVND (reference sequence). The CDR3 has 14 amino acids.